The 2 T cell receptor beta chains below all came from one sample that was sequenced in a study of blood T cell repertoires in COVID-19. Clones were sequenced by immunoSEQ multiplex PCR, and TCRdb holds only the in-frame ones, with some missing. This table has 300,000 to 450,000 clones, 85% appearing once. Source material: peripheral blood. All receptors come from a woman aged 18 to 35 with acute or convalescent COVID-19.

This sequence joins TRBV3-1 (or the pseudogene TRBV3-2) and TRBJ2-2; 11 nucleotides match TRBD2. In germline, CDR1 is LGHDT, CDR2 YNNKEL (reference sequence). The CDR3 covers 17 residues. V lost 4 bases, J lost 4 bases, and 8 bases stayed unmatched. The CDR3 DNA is TGTGCCAGCAGCCGAGATAGCGGGAGGGCCGTCACCGGGGAGCTGTTTTTT. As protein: CASSRDSGRAVTGELFF.

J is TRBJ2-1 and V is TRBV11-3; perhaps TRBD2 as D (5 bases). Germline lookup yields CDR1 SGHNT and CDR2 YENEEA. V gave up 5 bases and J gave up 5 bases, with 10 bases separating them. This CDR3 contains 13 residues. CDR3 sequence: CASSPDGNNEQFF. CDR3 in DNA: TGTGCCAGCAGCCCGGACGGGAACAATGAGCAGTTCTTC.